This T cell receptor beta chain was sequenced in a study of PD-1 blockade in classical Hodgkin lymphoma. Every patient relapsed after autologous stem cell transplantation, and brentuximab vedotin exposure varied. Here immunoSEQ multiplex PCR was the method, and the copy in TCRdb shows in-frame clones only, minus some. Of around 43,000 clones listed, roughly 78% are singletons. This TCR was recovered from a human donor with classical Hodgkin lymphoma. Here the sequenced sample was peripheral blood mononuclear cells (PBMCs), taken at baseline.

The CDR3 is CASSFGGGTSGSYEQYF. Here the CDR3 DNA reads TGTGCCAGCAGCTTTGGGGGCGGGACTAGCGGGTCCTACGAGCAGTACTTC. This chain uses TRBV7-8 with TRBJ2-7, with 12 bases identical to TRBD2. The germline V gene encodes CDR1 SGHVS and CDR2 FQNEAQ. V was pared by 3 bases and J by 1 base, with 7 bases of the junction left unmatched. This CDR3 is built from 17 residues. The full variable domain, in which reference TRBV7-8 and TRBJ2-7 provide the parts outside the CDR3, is GAGVSQSPRYKVAKRGQDVALRCDPISGHVSLFWYQQALGQGPEFLTYFQNEAQLDKSGLPSDRFFAERPEGSVSTLKIQRTQQEDSAVYLCASSFGGGTSGSYEQYFGPGTRLTVT.